The TCR beta chain described here comes from a study of T cells in Graves' hyperthyroidism and ophthalmopathy. Regarding the study as a whole: In validation, the model predicted ophthalmopathy. These predictions came a median approximately 6.5 months before onset.

Patients having uncontrolled infection, another autoimmune disease, pregnancy or lactation were not included. RNA transcripts provided the source from which TCR beta CDR3 regions were amplified. The HTBI primer set was used in a first-round RT-PCR of the TCR CDR3. TCRdb re-derived calls from the multiplex PCR reads in MiXCR, one entry per CDR3 protein. Of around 620,000 distinct CDR3 sequences in the sample, 16% were seen once. CDR3 length: 14 residues. Germline CDR1 reads MDHEN; CDR2 reads SYDVKM. The germline V and J ends were trimmed by 3 bases and 5 bases, with 13 bases remaining between them. This clonotype has a count of ten or more. What it binds is not known.

The specimen sequenced was blood. The receptor's source is a woman aged 25 to 39 with Graves' hyperthyroidism. V usage is TRBV28 and J usage is TRBJ1-1; perhaps TRBD1 as D (5 bases). CDR3 amino acids: CASSFDGGNTEAFF. CDR3 sequence (DNA): TGTGCCAGCAGTTTCGACGGGGGGAATACTGAAGCTTTCTTT.